Listed here are 7 T cell receptor beta chains from one sample, sequenced in a study of T-cell memory formation after mild COVID-19. TCRdb ran MiXCR on the 5' RACE reads and lists one entry per CDR3 protein. The sample carries 200,000 to 300,000 distinct CDR3 sequences, over 15% recorded once. The sample was PBMCs or a T cell subset sorted from them (not recorded which). The receptor set was obtained from a man in his late teens or twenties who had mild COVID-19 (a few samples of this study predate the infection). Cell type and time point are not known.

CDR3 nucleotide sequence: TGTGCCAGCAGCTTAGGTCTCAGCGGGGGGGCCTTTGATGAGCAGTTCTTC. Amino acid sequence: CASSLGLSGGAFDEQFF. The rearrangement uses TRBV7-9 and TRBJ2-1; the match to TRBD2 covers 10 bases. The CDR3 covers 17 residues. With 1 base clipped from V and 8 bases from J, the junction kept 11 bases outside the gene matches. Per germline, CDR1 SEHNR and CDR2 FQNEAQ (reference sequence).

V gene TRBV6-2 or TRBV6-3 combines with J gene TRBJ1-2, with 7 nucleotides matching TRBD1. V lost 5 bases to trimming and J lost 7 bases; unmatched junction nucleotides: 7. The germline CDR1 and CDR2 sequences are MNHEY and SVGEGT. The CDR3 is made up of 13 amino acids. The DNA of the CDR3 is TGTGCCAGCAGTGATGACAGGGCATTTGGCTACACCTTC. It is translated as CASSDDRAFGYTF.

This clonotype was seen at least ten times. CDR3 sequence (DNA): TGTGCCAGCAGAACGGACACGAATGAGCAGTTCTTC. Amino acid sequence: CASRTDTNEQFF. The gene calls are TRBV11-2 and TRBJ2-1; possibly TRBD1 for D (5 bases). CDR3 length equals 12 residues. With 6 bases removed from V and 7 bases from J, the gap between germline ends came to 10 bases. Germline-derived CDR1 and CDR2 are SGHAT and FQNNGV.

CDR3 amino acids: CASSLPDRDQTQYF. The CDR3 nucleotides are TGTGCCAGCAGCTTACCGGACAGGGACCAGACCCAGTACTTC. The chain has TRBV7-3 and TRBJ2-5; TRBD1 matches 8 bases. CDR1 SGHTA and CDR2 FQGTGA come from the germline V gene. V shed 2 bases, J shed 6 bases, and the junction held 5 bases outside the gene matches. This CDR3 has 14 amino acids.

The J gene is TRBJ1-2, the V gene TRBV11-2, with TRBD1 matching 8 bases. This CDR3 is 14 amino acids long. The junction had 4 bases not matched to a gene; V was cut back by 1 base and J by 6 bases. Per germline, CDR1 SGHAT and CDR2 FQNNGV. CDR3 residues: CASSLGAGGNGYTF. The DNA of the CDR3 is TGTGCCAGCAGCTTAGGCGCAGGGGGCAATGGCTACACCTTC. The full variable domain, in which reference TRBV11-2 and TRBJ1-2 provide the parts outside the CDR3, is EAGVAQSPRYKIIEKRQSVAFWCNPISGHATLYWYQQILGQGPKLLIQFQNNGVVDDSQLPKDRFSAERLKGVDSTLKIQPAKLEDSAVYLCASSLGAGGNGYTFGSGTRLTVV.

J is TRBJ2-3 and V is TRBV12-3 or TRBV12-4; 8 bases align to TRBD2. This CDR3 has 14 residues. Unmatched junction bases numbered 5, after V lost 5 bases and J lost 4 bases. The CDR3 sequence is CASSPRGGADTQYF. DNA for the CDR3: TGTGCCAGCAGTCCTCGGGGGGGGGCAGATACGCAGTATTTT.

The V gene is TRBV5-1, the J gene TRBJ2-5; D is perhaps TRBD2 (7 bases). CDR3 length: 15 amino acids. Trimming stripped 4 bases from V and 5 bases from J, with 18 bases between. Looked up from germline, CDR1 is SGHRS and CDR2 is YFSETQ. CDR3: CASSQGRGLRETQYF. As DNA, the CDR3 is TGCGCCAGCAGCCAGGGGCGGGGGCTAAGGGAGACCCAGTACTTC.